This T cell receptor beta chain was obtained from a study of CD8 T cells in ankylosing spondylitis. This CDR3 spans 14 amino acids. The junction had 9 bases not matched to a gene; V was cut back by 5 bases and J by 8 bases. The germline CDR1 and CDR2 sequences are SGHTA and FQGNSA. Findings and limits, study-wide: Characteristic, it appeared, of ankylosing spondylitis blood was a TCR beta motif of fewer than 10 highly homologous variants.

Researchers built TCR beta libraries using quantitative 5'-RACE with molecular barcodes. TCRdb ran MiXCR on the 5' RACE reads and lists one entry per CDR3 protein. The table has under 450,000 distinct CDR3 sequences, approximately 17% seen once. This clonotype was seen only a few times. The target antigen is unknown. The rearrangement links TRBV7-2 to TRBJ1-2; 9 bases agree with TRBD1. The TCR comes from a male donor with ankylosing spondylitis. The source material was blood, either unsorted or a sorted T cell fraction (not recorded which). The CDR3 coding sequence is TGTGCCAGCAGCAATTACAGGGGGCTTGAGGGCTACACCTTC. It yields the protein CASSNYRGLEGYTF.